Listed below are T cell receptor beta chains from one sample, sequenced in a study of a mutant IDH1 vaccine in newly diagnosed glioma. The antigens these receptors bind are not known. Sequencing used immunoSEQ multiplex PCR; TCRdb keeps in-frame clones, though not all of them. The table shows tens of thousands of clones, with about 85% occurring only once. The source was PBMCs, collected from a glioma patient whose treatment included an IDH1 peptide vaccine. The receptors derive from a man aged 25-40 years with glioma. CDR3s include the opening cysteine and the closing phenylalanine or tryptophan. D genes are given only for firm matches. Clone size is given for some rows only: seen once, a few or many times, or a class if the clone is expanded.

d_gene	abundance	v_gene	j_gene	CDR3nt	CDR3aa
TRBD1	-	TRBV18	TRBJ2-7	TGTGCCAGCTCACAAGGGACAGGGGGCCTACACGAGCAGTACTTC	CASSQGTGGLHEQYF
-	-	TRBV2	TRBJ2-4	TGTGCCAGCGTTGGGACTCGGCTAGCCAAAAACATTCAGTACTTC	CASVGTRLAKNIQYF
-	-	TRBV4-2	TRBJ1-1	TGTGCCAGCAGCCAAGATTCGGCGCATTCGACTGAAGCTTTCTTT	CASSQDSAHSTEAFF
TRBD2	-	TRBV11-2	TRBJ2-7	TGTGCCAGCAGCTTAGAAGCGGGGTCCAGGTACGAGCAGTACTTC	CASSLEAGSRYEQYF
-	-	TRBV7-9	TRBJ1-2	TGTGCCAGCAGGGGGGCGAGCGGAGAGTTGGGAAACTATGGCTACACCTTC	CASRGASGELGNYGYTF
-	-	TRBV10-2	TRBJ1-2	TGCGCCAGCGGCGGAGGGGGGAATGGCTACACCTTC	CASGGGGNGYTF
-	-	TRBV5-8	TRBJ2-1	TGTGCCAGCAGCCTGGGCCGGGACAAAAGTGAGCAGTTCTTC	CASSLGRDKSEQFF
TRBD2	-	TRBV28	TRBJ2-7	TGTGCCAGCAGTTTGATCGGACTAGCGGGGGACGCTCGGCAGTACTTC	CASSLIGLAGDARQYF
-	-	TRBV6-4	TRBJ2-3	TGTGCCAGCAGTGACTCGAGGGGCACAGATACGCAGTATTTT	CASSDSRGTDTQYF
TRBD2	-	TRBV4-1	TRBJ2-3	TGCGCCAGCAGCCAAGCCGCGGGACTAGCGGGGGTCAGGGATACGCAGTATTTT	CASSQAAGLAGVRDTQYF
TRBD1	-	TRBV5-4	TRBJ1-1	TGTGCCAGCAGCCTCGGACCGGACAGGGCAGGTCTAGCTTTCTTT	CASSLGPDRAGLAFF
-	-	TRBV14	TRBJ2-5	TGTGCCAGCAGCCAAGATTTGATTACTACGGAGACCCAGTACTTC	CASSQDLITTETQYF
TRBD2	-	TRBV11-2	TRBJ2-7	TGTGCCAGCAGCTTTAGCGGGGGGGCAATCTCTTCACGGGAGCAGTACTTC	CASSFSGGAISSREQYF
TRBD1	-	TRBV14	TRBJ1-2	TGTGCCAGCAGCCAAGAGGGACAGGATGGTTTGGGCTATGGCTACACCTTC	CASSQEGQDGLGYGYTF
-	-	TRBV5-4	TRBJ1-2	TGTGCCAGCACCCCCCTCGTGGGGGACTATGGCTACACCTTC	CASTPLVGDYGYTF
-	-	TRBV27	TRBJ1-5	TGTGCCAGCAGTCTAACAGGCCAGCCCCAGCATTTT	CASSLTGQPQHF
-	-	TRBV4-1	TRBJ2-7	TGCGCCAGCAGCTCCCGCGAGCGATCCTACGAGCAGTACTTC	CASSSRERSYEQYF
-	-	TRBV5-1	TRBJ1-1	TGCGCCAGCAAAGGACGGCATAACACTGAAGCTTTCTTT	CASKGRHNTEAFF
TRBD1	-	TRBV5-1	TRBJ2-1	TGCGCCAGCAGCTTGGGACAGGGGGTCGATGAGCAGTTCTTC	CASSLGQGVDEQFF
-	-	TRBV5-1	TRBJ1-4	TGCGCCAGCGGGGCGGGGGAAAACAATGAAAAACTGTTTTTT	CASGAGENNEKLFF
-	-	TRBV5-6	TRBJ2-7	TGTGCCAGCAGCTCGTTAGAGGGATACGAGCAGTACTTC	CASSSLEGYEQYF
TRBD1	-	TRBV6-5	TRBJ2-2	TGTGCCAGCAGCCGGGGACAGGGGGCGACCGGGGAGCTGTTTTTT	CASSRGQGATGELFF
TRBD1	-	TRBV4-1	TRBJ2-3	TGCGCCAGCAGCCAAGATCGCAGGGGGACAGATACGCAGTATTTT	CASSQDRRGTDTQYF
TRBD1	-	TRBV4-1	TRBJ1-5	TGCGCCAGCAGCCAAGAGGGAGGGGGCGGTCAGCCCCAGCATTTT	CASSQEGGGGQPQHF
TRBD1	once	TRBV6-5	TRBJ2-7	TGTGCCAGCAGTACCAGGGGGACCTACGAGCAGTACTTC	CASSTRGTYEQYF
TRBD2	once	TRBV7-2	TRBJ2-7	TGTGCCAGCAGCCTAGCAGGACTAGCGGGTTCTTACGAGCAGTACTTC	CASSLAGLAGSYEQYF
TRBD2	-	TRBV19	TRBJ2-1	TGTGCCAGTAGTATAATGGGACTAGCGGGGAGGAGCTCCTACAATGAGCAGTTCTTC	CASSIMGLAGRSSYNEQFF
-	-	TRBV7-9	TRBJ2-3	TGTGCCAGCAGCATCCGGACTACCTACACAGATACGCAGTATTTT	CASSIRTTYTDTQYF
-	-	TRBV13	TRBJ2-7	TGTGCCAGCAGCTTAGGGTCAGCGTTCGGCGAGCAGTACTTC	CASSLGSAFGEQYF
TRBD2	-	TRBV10-3	TRBJ2-5	TGTGCCATCAGTTCTTCTAGCGGGGGGGAAGAGACCCAGTACTTC	CAISSSSGGEETQYF
-	-	TRBV4-2	TRBJ2-5	TGTGCCAGCAGCCAAGATCAGGGGCTAGTAGAGACCCAGTACTTC	CASSQDQGLVETQYF
-	-	TRBV11-2	TRBJ1-3	TGTGCCAGCAGCCTAGGGTCTGGGCTTGGAAACACCATATATTTT	CASSLGSGLGNTIYF
-	few	TRBV7-9	TRBJ1-5	TGTGCCAGCAGCTGGGAGGGGTTTCAGGGACAGCCCCAGCATTTT	CASSWEGFQGQPQHF
-	-	TRBV4-1	TRBJ1-2	TGCGCCAGCAGCCAAGAGCCGGACGGACGCTATGGCTACACCTTC	CASSQEPDGRYGYTF
-	few	TRBV19	TRBJ2-3	TGTGCCGCCGAGTACTTCCAACAGGACAGTGCAGATACGCAGTATTTT	CAAEYFQQDSADTQYF
-	once	TRBV7-2	TRBJ1-4	TGTGCCAGCAGCTTAGGGAGGCGGCGAGATGAAAAACTGTTTTTT	CASSLGRRRDEKLFF
TRBD2	-	TRBV5-4	TRBJ2-3	TGTGCCAGCAGCCCTGTCCTAGCGGGGGGGCAAGATACGCAGTATTTT	CASSPVLAGGQDTQYF
-	-	TRBV4-2	TRBJ2-7	TGTGCCAGCAGCCAAGATAGGCAGGGGGGAACCTACGAGCAGTACTTC	CASSQDRQGGTYEQYF
-	-	TRBV5-1	TRBJ1-2	TGCGCCAGCAGCGGGGGGAACTATGGCTACACCTTC	CASSGGNYGYTF
-	-	TRBV6-6	TRBJ1-2	TGTGCCAGCAGTTCCGGAGGAGTTTGGAACACCTTC	CASSSGGVWNTF
TRBD1	-	TRBV28	TRBJ2-4	TGTGCCAGCAGGATAAACAGGGGCAGCCAAAACGTTCAGTACTTC	CASRINRGSQNVQYF
-	once	TRBV30	TRBJ1-4	TGTGCCTGGAGTCCCAATTTGGATAATGAAAAACTGTTTTTT	CAWSPNLDNEKLFF
TRBD1	-	TRBV5-6	TRBJ2-7	TGTGCCAGCAGCTTGGCCCCCGGGACAGGGAGCTCCTACGAGCAGTACTTC	CASSLAPGTGSSYEQYF
-	-	TRBV11-2	TRBJ1-3	TGTGCCAGCAGCTTCAACGCCAACTCTGGAAACACCATATATTTT	CASSFNANSGNTIYF
TRBD1	-	TRBV7-9	TRBJ1-4	TGTGCCAGCAGTCGAGCAGGGGGTTCAAATGAAAAACTGTTTTTT	CASSRAGGSNEKLFF